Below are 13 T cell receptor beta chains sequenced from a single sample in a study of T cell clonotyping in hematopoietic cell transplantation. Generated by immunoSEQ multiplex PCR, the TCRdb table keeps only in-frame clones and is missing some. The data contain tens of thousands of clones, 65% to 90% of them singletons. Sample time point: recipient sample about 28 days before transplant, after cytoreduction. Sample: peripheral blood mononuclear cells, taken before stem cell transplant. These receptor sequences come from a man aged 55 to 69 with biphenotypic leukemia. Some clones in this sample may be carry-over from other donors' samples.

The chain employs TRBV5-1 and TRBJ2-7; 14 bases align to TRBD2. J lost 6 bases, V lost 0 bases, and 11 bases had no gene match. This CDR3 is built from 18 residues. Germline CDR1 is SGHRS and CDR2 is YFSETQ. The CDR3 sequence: CASSLAMAGLAGVSEQYF. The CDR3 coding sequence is TGCGCCAGCAGCTTGGCCATGGCGGGACTAGCGGGAGTAAGCGAGCAGTACTTC.

This CDR3 reads CASRGSLTDTQYF. The DNA for the CDR3 is TGTGCCAGCAGGGGGTCCCTCACTGATACGCAGTATTTT. The chain employs TRBV27 and TRBJ2-3; the D is unclear. The CDR3 consists of 13 residues. Germline-derived CDR1 and CDR2 are MNHEY and SMNVEV (reference sequence). The V gene lost 6 bases and the J gene lost 6 bases, with 13 bases spanning the gap.

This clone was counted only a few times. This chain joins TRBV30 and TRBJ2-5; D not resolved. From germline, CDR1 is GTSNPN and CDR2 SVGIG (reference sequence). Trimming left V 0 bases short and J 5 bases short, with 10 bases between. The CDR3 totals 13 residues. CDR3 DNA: TGTGCCTGGAGTGTCTGGCTTGGGGAGACCCAGTACTTC. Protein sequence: CAWSVWLGETQYF.

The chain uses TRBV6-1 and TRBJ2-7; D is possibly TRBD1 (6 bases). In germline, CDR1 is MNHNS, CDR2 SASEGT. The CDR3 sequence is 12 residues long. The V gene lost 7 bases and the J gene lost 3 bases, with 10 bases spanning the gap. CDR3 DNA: TGTGCCAGCATGAGGGGGTACTACGAGCAGTACTTC. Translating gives CASMRGYYEQYF.

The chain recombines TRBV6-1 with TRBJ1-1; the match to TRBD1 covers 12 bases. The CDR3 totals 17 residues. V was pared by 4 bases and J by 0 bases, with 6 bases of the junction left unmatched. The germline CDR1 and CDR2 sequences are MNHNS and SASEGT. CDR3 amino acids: CASSGGTGGSMNTEAFF. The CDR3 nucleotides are TGTGCCAGCAGTGGTGGGACAGGGGGCTCGATGAACACTGAAGCTTTCTTT.

The CDR3 DNA follows: TGTGCCAGCAGCTTAGCTACAGGGAATGAGCAGTTCTTC. This translates into CASSLATGNEQFF. V gene TRBV7-2 combines with J gene TRBJ2-1; possible D gene TRBD1, 6 bases. CDR3 size: 13 residues. Trimming shortened V by 0 bases and J by 7 bases, and 7 bases separated the two germline ends. From germline, CDR1 is SGHTA and CDR2 FQGNSA.

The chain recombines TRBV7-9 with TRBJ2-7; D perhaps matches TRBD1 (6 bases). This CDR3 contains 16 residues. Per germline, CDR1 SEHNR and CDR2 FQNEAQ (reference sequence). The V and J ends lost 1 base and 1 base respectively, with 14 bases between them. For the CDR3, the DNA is TGTGCCAGCAGCTTAGTACCGGGACACCATTCCTACGAGCAGTACTTC. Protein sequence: CASSLVPGHHSYEQYF.

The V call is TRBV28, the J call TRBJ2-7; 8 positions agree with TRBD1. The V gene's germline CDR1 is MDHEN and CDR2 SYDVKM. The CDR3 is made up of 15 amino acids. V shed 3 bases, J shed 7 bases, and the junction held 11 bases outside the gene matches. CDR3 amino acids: CASSLSTGGRREQYF. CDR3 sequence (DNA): TGTGCCAGCAGTTTGTCCACAGGGGGACGGCGGGAGCAGTACTTC.

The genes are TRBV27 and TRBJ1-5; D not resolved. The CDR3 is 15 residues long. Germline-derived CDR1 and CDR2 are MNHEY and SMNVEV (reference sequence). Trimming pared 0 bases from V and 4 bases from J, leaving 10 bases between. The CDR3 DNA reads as TGTGCCAGCAGTTTATCGCGGGCCTATAATCAGCCCCAGCATTTT. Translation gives CASSLSRAYNQPQHF.

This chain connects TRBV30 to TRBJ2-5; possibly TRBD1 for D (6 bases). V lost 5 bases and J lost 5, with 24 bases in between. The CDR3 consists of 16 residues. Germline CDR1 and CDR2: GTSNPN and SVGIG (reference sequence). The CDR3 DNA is TGTGCCTGGTCCCCCGCGAGGCTAGGGGGAGCTGAGACCCAGTACTTC. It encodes CAWSPARLGGAETQYF.

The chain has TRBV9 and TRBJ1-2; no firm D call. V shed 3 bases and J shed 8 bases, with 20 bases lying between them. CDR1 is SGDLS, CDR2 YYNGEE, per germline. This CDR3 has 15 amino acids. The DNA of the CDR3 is TGTGCCAGCAGCGCAGCGGGGTGGGGAAGTAGGGGCTACACCTTC. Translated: CASSAAGWGSRGYTF.

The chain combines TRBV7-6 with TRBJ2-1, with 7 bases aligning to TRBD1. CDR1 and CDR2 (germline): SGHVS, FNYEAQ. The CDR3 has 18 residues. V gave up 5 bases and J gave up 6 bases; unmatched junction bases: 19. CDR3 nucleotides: TGTGCCAGCAGCCTTAGTATCACTCGCGGACAGGCTGGCAATGAGCAGTTCTTC. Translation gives CASSLSITRGQAGNEQFF. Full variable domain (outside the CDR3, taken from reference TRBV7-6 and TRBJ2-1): GAGVSQSPRYKVTKRGQDVALRCDPISGHVSLYWYRQALGQGPEFLTYFNYEAQQDKSGLPNDRFSAERPEGSISTLTIQRTEQRDSAMYRCASSLSITRGQAGNEQFFGPGTRLTVL.

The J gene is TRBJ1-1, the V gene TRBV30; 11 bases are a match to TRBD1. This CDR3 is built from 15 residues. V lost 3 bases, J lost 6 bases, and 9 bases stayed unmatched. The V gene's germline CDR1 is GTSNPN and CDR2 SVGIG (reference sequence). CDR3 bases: TGTGCCTGGAGCACCCTTCCGGGACAGGGGGCTGAAGCTTTCTTT. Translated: CAWSTLPGQGAEAFF.